This passage covers 30 T cell receptor beta chains from one sample sequenced in a study of blood T cell repertoires in COVID-19. The data were produced by immunoSEQ multiplex PCR, yet TCRdb's version contains in-frame clones alone and is incomplete. The table lists about 330,000 clones, about 82% of them singletons. Sequenced sample: peripheral blood. All receptors come from a woman aged 45-59 years with acute or convalescent COVID-19.

This rearrangement joins TRBV3-1 (or the pseudogene TRBV3-2) to TRBJ2-3; 7 positions agree with TRBD2. CDR1 LGHDT and CDR2 YNNKEL come from the germline V gene (reference sequence). The CDR3 extends over 16 amino acids. V shed 3 bases, J shed 0 bases, and the junction held 6 bases outside the gene matches. CDR3 nucleotides: TGTGCCAGCAGCCAGGGGACTACCTCTAGCACAGATACGCAGTATTTT. This sequence encodes CASSQGTTSSTDTQYF.

This chain uses TRBV29-1 with TRBJ2-1, with 10 bases lining up with TRBD2. CDR1 and CDR2 from the germline V gene are SQVTM and ANQGSEA. The CDR3 has 14 residues. V shed 6 bases, J shed 12 bases, and the junction held 14 bases outside the gene matches. The CDR3 coding sequence is TGCAGCGTCCCCGGGACTAGCGACCTTTTGTCGCAGTTCTTC. Translation gives CSVPGTSDLLSQFF.

The genes are TRBV19 and TRBJ1-4; TRBD1 aligns across 8 bases. Trimming took 3 bases from V and 3 from J; bases not matched to a gene: 9. This CDR3 has 17 residues. Germline loops: CDR1 LNHDA, CDR2 SQIVND (reference sequence). CDR3 sequence: CASSIGQGGRANEKLFF. The DNA of the CDR3 is TGTGCCAGTAGTATCGGACAGGGAGGGCGGGCTAATGAAAAACTGTTTTTT.

This chain connects TRBV28 to TRBJ1-4; 8 bases map to TRBD1. The length of the CDR3 is 14 residues. With V trimmed by 1 base and J by 7 bases, 2 bases remained unmatched. Germline loops: CDR1 MDHEN, CDR2 SYDVKM. CDR3 coding DNA: TGTGCCAGCAGTTTATCAGGGGGCGGTGAAAAACTGTTTTTT. Residues: CASSLSGGGEKLFF.

This clone showed up just a few times. The V and J genes are TRBV7-9 and TRBJ1-5, with D hard to call. Per the germline V gene, CDR1 is SEHNR and CDR2 is FQNEAQ (reference sequence). This CDR3 has 13 amino acids. The V gene lost 1 base and the J gene lost 7 bases, with 8 bases spanning the gap. The CDR3 nucleotides are TGTGCCAGCAGCTTAGGGGAGAGGCAGCCCCAGCATTTT. Amino acid sequence: CASSLGERQPQHF.

CDR3 bases: TGTGCCAGCAGCCCCACTAGCGGCACCGGGGAGCTGTTTTTT. Protein product: CASSPTSGTGELFF. V is TRBV5-4 and J is TRBJ2-2, with 8 bases lining up with TRBD2. Trimming removed 4 bases from V and 4 bases from J; junction bases left unmatched: 3. The germline V gene encodes CDR1 SGHNT and CDR2 YYREEE (reference sequence). The CDR3 totals 14 residues.

This clone was counted a few times. The V call is TRBV5-5, the J call TRBJ1-2; possibly TRBD1 for D (5 bases). This CDR3 spans 13 amino acids. The V gene's germline CDR1 is SGHKS and CDR2 YYEKEE (reference sequence). Trimming pared 4 bases from V and 5 bases from J, leaving 12 bases between. CDR3 DNA: TGTGCCAGCAGCCCGCCCGGGACTTATGGCTACACCTTC. This gives the protein CASSPPGTYGYTF. The entire variable domain, with the rest obtained from reference TRBV5-5 and TRBJ1-2, is as follows: DAGVTQSPTHLIKTRGQQVTLRCSPISGHKSVSWYQQVLGQGPQFIFQYYEKEERGRGNFPDRFSARQFPNYSSELNVNALLLGDSALYLCASSPPGTYGYTFGSGTRLTVV.

V and J are TRBV18 and TRBJ1-1; D is ambiguous. V lost 2 bases and J lost 7, with 17 bases in between. Per the germline V gene, CDR1 is KGHSH and CDR2 is LQKENI. CDR3 length: 15 residues. CDR3 sequence (DNA): TGTGCCAGCTCACCATTTGTAGTTGGAGTCGATGAAGCTTTCTTT. Its protein product is CASSPFVVGVDEAFF.

This rearrangement joins TRBV19 to TRBJ2-5; 8 nucleotides match TRBD2. J lost 4 bases, V lost 0 bases, and 4 bases had no gene match. This CDR3 region has 15 residues. Germline assignment: CDR1 LNHDA and CDR2 SQIVND (reference sequence). The CDR3 sequence is CASSIDREGLETQYF. The CDR3 nucleotides are TGTGCCAGTAGTATAGATCGGGAGGGTTTAGAGACCCAGTACTTC.

The chain couples TRBV24-1 to TRBJ2-3; TRBD2 aligns across 12 bases. J lost 4 bases, V lost 7 bases, and 8 bases had no gene match. Per the germline V gene, CDR1 is KGHDR and CDR2 is SFDVKD. The CDR3 contains 16 residues. Here the CDR3 reads CATRSSSGRAADTQYF. For the CDR3, the DNA is TGTGCCACCAGATCCTCTAGCGGGAGGGCGGCAGATACGCAGTATTTT.

The chain uses TRBV29-1 and TRBJ2-1, with TRBD2 identical over 10 bases. Germline lookup yields CDR1 SQVTM and CDR2 ANQGSEA. The J segment lost 8 bases and the V segment lost 6 bases, leaving 10 bases of the junction unmatched. The CDR3 spans 14 residues. CDR3 sequence: CSVDPSGGGDEQFF. The CDR3 nucleotides are TGCAGCGTCGACCCTAGCGGGGGAGGGGATGAGCAGTTCTTC.

The chain is built from TRBV14 and TRBJ2-7; 10 positions match TRBD1. V dropped 1 base and J dropped 3; count of bases not matched to a gene: 0. CDR1 is SGHDN, CDR2 FVKESK, per germline. The CDR3 spans 14 residues. The CDR3 DNA sequence: TGTGCCAGCAGCCAAGGGACAGGGGGCTACGAGCAGTACTTC. It translates to CASSQGTGGYEQYF. Drawing the rest from reference TRBV14 and TRBJ2-7, the complete variable domain is EAGVTQFPSHSVIEKGQTVTLRCDPISGHDNLYWYRRVMGKEIKFLLHFVKESKQDESGMPNNRFLAERTGGTYSTLKVQPAELEDSGVYFCASSQGTGGYEQYFGPGTRLTVT.

The chain joins TRBV7-8 to TRBJ2-7; 7 bases line up with TRBD1. The germline CDR1 and CDR2 sequences are SGHVS and FQNEAQ. The junction had 7 bases not matched to a gene; V was cut back by 5 bases and J by 0 bases. The CDR3 has 15 amino acids. The CDR3 bases are TGTGCCAGCAGCCCGGACAGGCTGAGCTCCTACGAGCAGTACTTC. This translates into CASSPDRLSSYEQYF.

CDR3 amino acids: CASSLQGTGNTGELFF. The DNA of the CDR3 is TGTGCCAGCAGCTTACAGGGGACAGGGAACACCGGGGAGCTGTTTTTT. The V gene is TRBV7-6, the J gene TRBJ2-2; TRBD1 agrees at 8 bases. The CDR3 loop spans 16 amino acids. After removal of 2 bases from V and 1 base from J, the junction contained 3 bases not matched to a gene. CDR1 SGHVS and CDR2 FNYEAQ come from the germline V gene.

This clone has a handful of counts. The chain links TRBV2 to TRBJ1-5; 8 bases agree with TRBD1. The length of the CDR3 is 15 residues. V shed 6 bases and J 6 bases; nucleotides not matched to a gene: 10. Per germline, CDR1 SNHLY and CDR2 FYNNEI. The CDR3 DNA sequence: TGTGCCAGCAGGGAGGACAGGGCTATGGGTCAGCCCCAGCATTTT. Amino acid sequence: CASREDRAMGQPQHF.

The chain employs TRBV6-2 or TRBV6-3 and TRBJ2-4, with a possible D match to TRBD1 (6 bases). CDR3 length equals 15 residues. Between the trimmed V and J ends, which lost 5 bases and 6 bases, there was a span of 17 bases. CDR1 and CDR2 (germline): MNHEY, SVGEGT. The chain's CDR3 is CASSTGTLSGNIQYF. For the CDR3, the DNA is TGTGCCAGCAGTACCGGGACATTGAGCGGAAACATTCAGTACTTC.

The chain joins TRBV7-2 to TRBJ1-5; D is possibly TRBD1 (6 bases). Germline-derived CDR1 and CDR2 are SGHTA and FQGNSA. The germline V and J ends were trimmed by 3 bases and 6 bases, with 12 bases remaining between them. The CDR3 spans 14 residues. This chain's CDR3 is CASSFGTRGQPQHF. CDR3 DNA: TGTGCCAGCAGCTTCGGGACACGGGGTCAGCCCCAGCATTTT.

This clone has a single count. The chain joins TRBV7-2 to TRBJ1-1; TRBD1 might be the D (5 bases). The CDR3 totals 15 residues. Germline values: CDR1 SGHTA, CDR2 FQGNSA. The V end lost 2 bases, the J end lost 1 base, and 11 bases lay between the germline ends. The chain's CDR3 is CASSLRQHGNTEAFF. CDR3 in DNA: TGTGCCAGCAGCTTACGACAGCACGGGAACACTGAAGCTTTCTTT.

The chain recombines TRBV27 with TRBJ2-3; 8 nucleotides agree with TRBD2. This CDR3 is built from 16 residues. V shed 4 bases and J 4 bases; nucleotides not matched to a gene: 10. The germline V gene encodes CDR1 MNHEY and CDR2 SMNVEV (reference sequence). CDR3 sequence (DNA): TGTGCCAGCAGTTCACCAGCGGGAGTTTGGGCAGATACGCAGTATTTT. Translation gives CASSSPAGVWADTQYF.

This clone has only a few counts. This sequence joins TRBV28 and TRBJ1-2; D is undetermined. This CDR3 is built from 15 residues. The V end lost 8 bases, the J end lost 1 base, and 17 bases lay between the germline ends. Germline CDR1 reads MDHEN; CDR2 reads SYDVKM. The CDR3 sequence is CASLPPLTNNYGYTF. The CDR3 DNA reads as TGTGCCAGCCTCCCTCCTCTTACAAATAACTATGGCTACACCTTC.

This chain joins TRBV5-1 and TRBJ2-1, with D maybe TRBD1 (6 bases). Per germline, CDR1 SGHRS and CDR2 YFSETQ. The germline V and J ends were trimmed by 4 bases and 0 bases, with 17 bases remaining between them. This CDR3 has 17 residues. In nucleotides, the CDR3 is TGCGCCAGCAGCCCGACACAGGGAATCAGCTCCTACAATGAGCAGTTCTTC. This gives the protein CASSPTQGISSYNEQFF.

Only one count was recorded for this clone. The genes are TRBV9 and TRBJ2-2; possibly TRBD2 for D (6 bases). CDR3 length equals 15 residues. V lost 0 bases to trimming and J lost 6 bases, with 12 bases between them. Per germline, CDR1 SGDLS and CDR2 YYNGEE. The CDR3 protein is CASSVDQPGAGELFF. For the CDR3, the DNA is TGTGCCAGCAGCGTAGACCAGCCGGGAGCCGGGGAGCTGTTTTTT. Filled out from reference TRBV9 and TRBJ2-2, the complete variable domain reads DSGVTQTPKHLITATGQRVTLRCSPRSGDLSVYWYQQSLDQGLQFLIQYYNGEERAKGNILERFSAQQFPDLHSELNLSSLELGDSALYFCASSVDQPGAGELFFGEGSRLTVL.

The chain links TRBV7-3 to TRBJ2-1; D is uncertain. Germline V gives CDR1 SGHTA, CDR2 FQGTGA. V dropped 5 bases and J dropped 5 bases, with 4 bases sitting between them. The CDR3 is made up of 11 amino acids. The CDR3 DNA follows: TGTGCCAGCAGCCGAGACAATGAGCAGTTCTTC. Amino acids: CASSRDNEQFF.

This clone was detected a few times. J is TRBJ1-1 and V is TRBV6-2 or TRBV6-3, with 7 bases that match TRBD1. The CDR3 spans 15 residues. Germline loops: CDR1 MNHEY, CDR2 SVGEGT. The J segment lost 1 base and the V segment lost 2 bases, leaving 4 bases of the junction unmatched. The CDR3 here is CASSYRDSRNTEAFF. DNA of the CDR3: TGTGCCAGCAGTTACAGGGACAGCCGGAACACTGAAGCTTTCTTT.

This clone was detected a few times. The chain has TRBV5-4 and TRBJ2-5; 12 positions match TRBD2. This CDR3 has 18 residues. Germline V gene data show CDR1 as SGHNT and CDR2 as YYREEE (reference sequence). The ends lost 4 bases at V and 5 bases at J; junction bases unmatched: 15. This CDR3 is CASSVPGTSGWQVETQYF. The CDR3 nucleotides read TGTGCCAGCAGCGTACCCGGGACTAGCGGGTGGCAAGTGGAGACCCAGTACTTC.

The rearrangement joins TRBV3-1 (or the pseudogene TRBV3-2) to TRBJ1-2; 10 bases are shared with TRBD1. The CDR3 runs 15 residues. Germline loops: CDR1 LGHDT, CDR2 YNNKEL (reference sequence). V gave up 3 bases and J gave up 0 bases; unmatched junction bases: 1. The CDR3 DNA is TGTGCCAGCAGCCAGGACAGGGGGTCTAACTATGGCTACACCTTC. Translated, it gives CASSQDRGSNYGYTF.

This sequence joins TRBV6-5 and TRBJ1-1; TRBD1 aligns across 7 bases. J was trimmed by 4 bases and V by 4 bases; bases with no gene match: 12. The CDR3 sequence is 16 residues long. CDR1 and CDR2 (germline): MNHEY, SVGAGI. As DNA, the CDR3 is TGTGCCAGCAGTTTCTTCGCCCCTTCAGGGGGCACTGAAGCTTTCTTT. Amino acids: CASSFFAPSGGTEAFF.

J is TRBJ1-1 and V is TRBV5-1; possible D gene TRBD1, 5 bases. Trimming cost V 4 bases and J 10 bases, with 14 bases left between them. The CDR3 has 12 residues. Germline assignment: CDR1 SGHRS and CDR2 YFSETQ. The DNA for the CDR3 is TGCGCCAGCAGCAATTACCAGGGAAGAGCTTTCTTT. Translating it yields CASSNYQGRAFF.

This clone came up once. This rearrangement joins TRBV6-6 to TRBJ2-1; possible D gene TRBD2, 6 bases. The CDR3 runs 15 residues. Germline CDR1 is MNHNY and CDR2 is SVGAGI (reference sequence). V gave up 5 bases and J gave up 1 base, with 12 bases separating them. CDR3 DNA sequence: TGTGCCAGCAGTCCCCGGGACTGGTCCTACAATGAGCAGTTCTTC. Residues: CASSPRDWSYNEQFF.

The rearrangement links TRBV4-1 to TRBJ1-5, with TRBD1 identical over 9 bases. Looked up from germline, CDR1 is MGHRA and CDR2 is YSYEKL. This CDR3 is built from 16 residues. V was clipped by 0 bases and J by 5 bases; unmatched bases: 5. The CDR3 spells CASSQDFTGGDQPQHF. DNA for the CDR3: TGCGCCAGCAGCCAAGATTTTACAGGGGGCGATCAGCCCCAGCATTTT.